This T cell receptor beta chain was observed in a study of T cells in localized non-small cell lung cancer. The germline V and J ends were trimmed by 5 bases and 5 bases, with 16 bases remaining between them. There are 14 residues in the CDR3. Germline V CDR1 and CDR2: SGHAT, FQNNGV. A remark on this clone: Its specificity is unknown.

Only in-frame clones appear in the TCRdb table, and some are missing; sequencing was by immunoSEQ multiplex PCR. The sample contains roughly 30,000 clones, more than 85% of which appear only once. Study outcomes and limitations: Peak T cell clonality was found in uninvolved adjacent lung, exceeding tumor.

The origin of this receptor is a female donor over 55 with stage I lung adenocarcinoma. The chain joins TRBV11-2 to TRBJ2-7; perhaps TRBD2 as D (5 bases). The sample consisted of peripheral blood, taken before any cancer treatment. CDR3 protein: CASSPGTFLDEQYF. The CDR3 DNA follows: TGTGCCAGCAGCCCGGGAACCTTTCTGGACGAGCAGTACTTC.